This is a list of T cell receptor beta chains from one sample in a study of T cells after yellow fever vaccination. Using its own MiXCR run on the 5' RACE reads, TCRdb lists one record per CDR3 protein. The table has 610,000 or so distinct CDR3 sequences, roughly an eighth seen once. The sample was PBMCs, taken on the day of the yellow fever booster vaccination. These receptor sequences come from a man aged 25 to 40 who received the YFV17D yellow fever vaccine. Both conserved end residues are part of each CDR3. Each record gives: J gene, D gene, V gene, clone size, CDR3 DNA, CDR3 protein. D genes are given only for firm matches. The size of a clone is reported for some rows only, either as once, few or many, or as a class for expanded clones.

>TRBJ2-1|TRBD2|TRBV15|few
TGTGCCACCAGCAGTAGGACTAGTTCCTACAATGAGCAGTTCTTC
CATSSRTSSYNEQFF
>TRBJ2-1|TRBD2|TRBV9|few
TGTGCCAGCAGCGTATATAGCGGGAGCTATGAGCAGTTCTTC
CASSVYSGSYEQFF
>TRBJ1-5|-|TRBV7-9|-
TGTGCCAGCAGCCCAGACATATCAAATCAGCCCCAGCATTTT
CASSPDISNQPQHF
>TRBJ1-3|TRBD1|TRBV20-1|many
TGCAGTGCTGATGACAGGGGGTCTGGAAACACCATATATTTT
CSADDRGSGNTIYF
>TRBJ2-2|-|TRBV15|few
TGTGCCACCAGTACAGCCGACACCGGGGAGCTGTTTTTT
CATSTADTGELFF
>TRBJ2-3|TRBD1|TRBV6-1|few
TGTGCCAGCAGGGACAGGGGGAGTGGGGGAGATACGCAGTATTTT
CASRDRGSGGDTQYF
>TRBJ2-7|-|TRBV18|few
TGTGCCAGCTCACCACCGGGGGGCGCGAAATACGAGCAGTACTTC
CASSPPGGAKYEQYF
>TRBJ2-3|-|TRBV6-1|-
TGTGCCAGCAGTCCGGAGGGGGACGGAGACGATACGCAGTATTTT
CASSPEGDGDDTQYF
>TRBJ2-2|TRBD1|TRBV6-5|-
TGTGCCAGCAGTTCGGACAGGGGAAAAACCGGGGAGCTGTTTTTT
CASSSDRGKTGELFF
>TRBJ2-2|TRBD2|TRBV3-1|-
TGTGCCACCTCCCCGGGACTAGCGGGAGGGCCAGGCACCGGGGAGCTGTTTTTT
CATSPGLAGGPGTGELFF
>TRBJ2-4|-|TRBV6-1|many
TGTGCCAGCAGAGAGTTAGCCAAAAACATTCAGTACTTC
CASRELAKNIQYF
>TRBJ2-7|TRBD1|TRBV12-3/TRBV12-4|once
TGTGCCAGCAGTTTAACACAGGGGAGCATCGAGCAGTACTTC
CASSLTQGSIEQYF
>TRBJ2-3|-|TRBV6-4|-
TGTGCCAGCAGTGTCGGCCACACAGATACGCAGTATTTT
CASSVGHTDTQYF
>TRBJ2-6|-|TRBV5-1|-
TGCGCCAGCGGCACTAGCTCTGGGGCCAACGTCCTGACTTTC
CASGTSSGANVLTF
>TRBJ2-1|TRBD2|TRBV25-1|-
TGTGCCAGCAGTGGACTAGCGGGTACCTATGAGCAGTTCTTC
CASSGLAGTYEQFF
>TRBJ1-2|-|TRBV18|few
TGTGCCAGCTCAACACTCTCCGGGACCCACGACTATGGCTACACCTTC
CASSTLSGTHDYGYTF
>TRBJ2-1|TRBD2|TRBV20-1|many
TGCAGTGCGCCGGGACTAGCGAGATACAATGAGCAGTTCTTC
CSAPGLARYNEQFF
>TRBJ2-1|-|TRBV29-1|-
TGCAGCGCCCACGACCCAGGCCACAATGAGCAGTTCTTC
CSAHDPGHNEQFF
>TRBJ1-1|-|TRBV7-2|many
TGTGCCAGCAGGTGGGGGCAGCTGAACACTGAAGCTTTCTTT
CASRWGQLNTEAFF
>TRBJ1-2|TRBD1|TRBV27|many
TGTGCCAGCAGTTTATCCAGGGGGCGCGCCTATGGCTACACCTTC
CASSLSRGRAYGYTF
>TRBJ2-1|-|TRBV19|-
TGTGCCAGTAGTATAGATCCCGGCCGGGGCAATGAGCAGTTCTTC
CASSIDPGRGNEQFF
>TRBJ1-1|-|TRBV7-2|-
TGTGCCAGCAGCAGTCGAGGGGGAGGGTCTGAAGCTTTCTTT
CASSSRGGGSEAFF
>TRBJ2-5|-|TRBV28|many
TGTGCCAGCAGTAGGGGTTGGGAGACCCAGTACTTC
CASSRGWETQYF
>TRBJ2-3|-|TRBV18|-
TGTGCCAGCTCACCACCGCCTGGGAATACGCAGTATTTT
CASSPPPGNTQYF
>TRBJ2-5|TRBD1|TRBV28|few
TGTGCCAGCAGTTTCCCACCCGGGACAGGGGGCCGAGAGACCCAGTACTTC
CASSFPPGTGGRETQYF
>TRBJ2-3|-|TRBV7-2|-
TGTGCCAGCAGCTTAGCAACGGGATGGACAGATACGCAGTATTTT
CASSLATGWTDTQYF
>TRBJ1-1|-|TRBV28|-
TGTGCCAGCAGTTTTCGGAGGCCCACTGAAGCTTTCTTT
CASSFRRPTEAFF
>TRBJ2-6|-|TRBV5-1|-
TGCGCCAGCAGCTTGGCCGGAGTCGGCGACCTGACTTTC
CASSLAGVGDLTF
>TRBJ1-1|-|TRBV3-1|-
TGTGCCAGCAGATACCGGGGTGGCTCTGAAGCTTTCTTT
CASRYRGGSEAFF
>TRBJ2-7|TRBD1|TRBV5-1|few
TGCGCCAGCAGCTCGAGGGGGCAAGCGGTCTACGAGCAGTACTTC
CASSSRGQAVYEQYF
>TRBJ1-3|-|TRBV15|-
TGTGCCACCAGCAACCGCAGGGGAGTGGGAAACACCATATATTTT
CATSNRRGVGNTIYF
>TRBJ2-3|TRBD1|TRBV15|-
TGTGCCACCAGCAAGACAGGGGTCACAGATACGCAGTATTTT
CATSKTGVTDTQYF
>TRBJ1-6|-|TRBV7-2|few
TGTGCCAGCAGCTTATTGGGGGCTTTTAATTCACCCCTCCACTTT
CASSLLGAFNSPLHF
>TRBJ2-3|TRBD2|TRBV4-3|-
TGCGCCTGCGCTAGCGGGTTAGCCACAGATACGCAGTATTTT
CACASGLATDTQYF
>TRBJ1-1|-|TRBV3-1|-
TGTGCCAGCAGGCCCCGGGACACATACACTGAAGCTTTCTTT
CASRPRDTYTEAFF
>TRBJ2-1|TRBD2|TRBV20-1|-
TGCAGTGCTAGAGATTGGGCTAGCGGGAGAGTTCCTGAGCAGTTCTTC
CSARDWASGRVPEQFF
>TRBJ1-2|-|TRBV7-2|many
TGTGCCAGCAGCTCCCAGGGGAGCTTTTATGGCTACACCTTC
CASSSQGSFYGYTF
>TRBJ2-1|-|TRBV18|few
TGTGCCAGCTCCCCCCAGCAGGGTGGGAATGAGCAGTTCTTC
CASSPQQGGNEQFF
>TRBJ2-3|TRBD1|TRBV28|-
TGTGCCAGCAGTGAAACTCGCCGGACAGGGCTGGGGTATTTT
CASSETRRTGLGYF
>TRBJ2-1|-|TRBV10-3|-
TGTGCCATCAGTCTAATAGCGAATAGCTCCTACAATGAGCAGTTCTTC
CAISLIANSSYNEQFF
>TRBJ1-1|-|TRBV25-1|-
TGTGCCAGCAGGACCACAGGGAGTCTCTCCACTGAAGCTTTCTTT
CASRTTGSLSTEAFF
>TRBJ1-6|-|TRBV18|-
TGTGCCAGCTCACCGTCCAGCGGTGATTCACCCCTCCACTTT
CASSPSSGDSPLHF
>TRBJ2-4|TRBD1|TRBV9|-
TGTGCCAGCAGCCCCGATGGGACAGTGGCCAAAAACGTTCAGTACTTC
CASSPDGTVAKNVQYF
>TRBJ1-1|-|TRBV5-1|many
TGCGCCAGCAGCGCAGGGACACGGAACACTGAAGCTTTCTTT
CASSAGTRNTEAFF
>TRBJ2-7|-|TRBV19|once
TGTGCCAGTAGTATAGCGGGGGCCTACGAGCAGTACTTC
CASSIAGAYEQYF
>TRBJ2-3|TRBD2|TRBV7-9|-
TGTGCCAGCAGCGGCAGGACTAGCGGGAGCGTCACAGATACGCAGTATTTT
CASSGRTSGSVTDTQYF
>TRBJ2-5|TRBD1|TRBV10-3|-
TGTGCCACGGCAGGGGGCGCGGGGGAGACCCAGTACTTC
CATAGGAGETQYF
>TRBJ2-1|TRBD2|TRBV9|few
TGTGCCAGCAGCGTAGAAACGGGGGGGTTTAGTGTGGGGCAGTTCTTC
CASSVETGGFSVGQFF
>TRBJ1-5|-|TRBV10-3|-
TGTGCCATCAGTGAAGGGTTTTCGAGCAATCAGCCCCAGCATTTT
CAISEGFSSNQPQHF
>TRBJ2-4|-|TRBV5-1|many
TGCGCCAGCAGGGACCTAGCCAAAAACATTCAGTACTTC
CASRDLAKNIQYF
>TRBJ2-1|TRBD2|TRBV5-1|-
TGCGCCAGCAGCTCGGCCCCGGGGGGGAGCGGGAGCTACAATGAGCAGTTCTTC
CASSSAPGGSGSYNEQFF
>TRBJ2-7|-|TRBV12-3/TRBV12-4|-
TGTGCCAGCAGTCCCCCCAGTGGGGGTTACTACGAGCAGTACTTC
CASSPPSGGYYEQYF
>TRBJ1-5|TRBD1|TRBV20-1|few
TGCAGTGCCACCACCGGGACAGTCAATCAGCCCCAGCATTTT
CSATTGTVNQPQHF
>TRBJ2-7|-|TRBV3-1|few
TGTGCCAGCAGCCATCCGCGAAGCTCCTACGAGCAGTACTTC
CASSHPRSSYEQYF
>TRBJ2-1|-|TRBV7-9|-
TGTGCCAGCAGCTTATGGCTAGCAGTTGACAATGAGCAGTTCTTC
CASSLWLAVDNEQFF
>TRBJ2-7|-|TRBV6-5|many
TGTGCCAGCAGAAGGGGTGGTGAGCAGTACTTC
CASRRGGEQYF
>TRBJ2-7|-|TRBV5-1|few
TGCGCCAGCAGCTTGGCCCCAGGGAGAGTAAACGAGCAGTACTTC
CASSLAPGRVNEQYF